These 8 T cell receptor beta chains share one sample of origin, sequenced in a study of CD8 T cells in Susac syndrome. Reverse transcription used about 0.45 to 1 ug RNA and random hexamers. TCRdb called the immunoSEQ multiplex PCR reads again in MiXCR, with one record for every CDR3 protein. The profile shows around 280,000 distinct CDR3 sequences, approximately 90% of them singletons. Sequenced: CD4+ T cells from PBMCs. The receptor source for this set is a human donor with multiple sclerosis.

This rearrangement joins TRBV6-1 to TRBJ2-4, with TRBD2 as a possible D gene (5 bases). The V and J ends lost 8 bases and 3 bases respectively, with 11 bases between them. The CDR3 is 13 amino acids. Per germline, CDR1 MNHNS and CDR2 SASEGT. The CDR3 DNA sequence: TGTGCCAGCGAATTCACTAGCAAAAACATTCAGTACTTC. It is translated as CASEFTSKNIQYF.

V gene TRBV29-1 combines with J gene TRBJ2-3, with D maybe TRBD1 (5 bases). Germline CDR1 and CDR2: SQVTM and ANQGSEA. V lost 1 base, J lost 1 base, and 9 bases lay in between. CDR3 size: 14 residues. The CDR3 region has the DNA TGCAGCGTTGAAGGGCAGGGTGGCACAGATACGCAGTATTTT. Its translation: CSVEGQGGTDTQYF.

This clonotype has a handful of counts. The chain has TRBV30 and TRBJ1-1; D ambiguous. Germline assignment: CDR1 GTSNPN and CDR2 SVGIG (reference sequence). This CDR3 is built from 13 residues. Trimming removed 3 bases from V and 0 bases from J, with 8 bases in between. The CDR3 here is CAWRPTLNTEAFF. The CDR3, as DNA: TGTGCCTGGAGGCCTACACTGAACACTGAAGCTTTCTTT.

This clonotype was recorded only once. The chain employs TRBV12-3 or TRBV12-4 and TRBJ2-5, with D unresolved. With 5 bases removed from V and 5 bases from J, the gap between germline ends came to 15 bases. This CDR3 comprises 14 residues. The CDR3 sequence is CASSQTESGETQYF. For the CDR3, the DNA is TGTGCCAGCAGTCAGACTGAAAGTGGCGAGACCCAGTACTTC.

CDR3 nucleotide sequence: TGCAGCCCCTCCGAACGGCTGGGCACTGAAGCTTTCTTT. Protein: CSPSERLGTEAFF. The genes are TRBV29-1 and TRBJ1-1, with D hard to call. Germline loops: CDR1 SQVTM, CDR2 ANQGSEA. The length of the CDR3 is 13 residues. Trimming removed 8 bases at V and 4 bases at J, with 17 bases between.

The chain uses TRBV7-6 and TRBJ2-7; 8 nucleotides line up with TRBD1. Unmatched junction bases numbered 11, after V lost 0 bases and J lost 4 bases. This CDR3 spans 17 amino acids. Germline assignment: CDR1 SGHVS and CDR2 FNYEAQ. Here the CDR3 reads CASSLAGAAGGGYEQYF. Written as DNA, the CDR3 is TGTGCCAGCAGCTTAGCTGGGGCCGCAGGGGGCGGGTACGAGCAGTACTTC.

The genes are TRBV6-5 and TRBJ1-2; D gene unclear. Trimming removed 6 bases at V and 4 bases at J, with 15 bases between. From germline, CDR1 is MNHEY and CDR2 SVGAGI. CDR3 length: 14 residues. The CDR3 DNA reads TGTGCCAGCAGATCAGCAGGCAACCTCTATGGCTACACCTTC. As protein: CASRSAGNLYGYTF.

V and J are TRBV6-6 and TRBJ1-1; D gene uncertain. V lost 2 bases to trimming and J lost 1 base, with 8 bases between them. This CDR3 is 14 amino acids long. CDR1 and CDR2 (germline): MNHNY, SVGAGI (reference sequence). The CDR3 loop reads CASSYPEGNTEAFF. Here the CDR3 DNA reads TGTGCCAGCAGTTACCCAGAAGGGAACACTGAAGCTTTCTTT.